A selection of T cell receptor beta chains follows, all from one sample in a study of post-analysis software for immune sequencing data. TCRdb ran MiXCR on the PCR reads and lists one entry per CDR3 protein. The sample lists 350,000 to 500,000 distinct CDR3 sequences, approximately 39% occurring once. Sequenced material: blood. The receptors originated from a girl aged 2 to 10 with multiple sclerosis. CDR3s include the opening cysteine and the closing phenylalanine or tryptophan. D genes are given only for firm matches. Clone size is stated in some rows and not others, as once, few, many or a class when expanded.

clone size: .; V gene: TRBV20-1; D gene: .; CDR3 protein: CSAIRLRAGNEQFF
clone size: .; V gene: TRBV5-1; D gene: .; CDR3 protein: CASNLPGDNTEAFF
clone size: .; V gene: TRBV6-2/TRBV6-3; D gene: TRBD1; CDR3 protein: CASSIPGGATQYF
clone size: few; V gene: TRBV15; D gene: TRBD2; CDR3 protein: CATSARLADEQFF
clone size: .; V gene: TRBV7-2; D gene: .; CDR3 protein: CASSKRGGQETQYF
clone size: few; V gene: TRBV29-1; D gene: .; CDR3 protein: CSVGTTGELFF
clone size: few; V gene: TRBV4-1; D gene: TRBD1; CDR3 protein: CASSQSVTGDSYEQYF
clone size: few; V gene: TRBV6-5; D gene: .; CDR3 protein: CASSYWRGGSYEQYF
clone size: .; V gene: TRBV10-3; D gene: TRBD1; CDR3 protein: CAISEPGQGSYNEQFF
clone size: .; V gene: TRBV29-1; D gene: TRBD2; CDR3 protein: CSVARGASGRFAQFF